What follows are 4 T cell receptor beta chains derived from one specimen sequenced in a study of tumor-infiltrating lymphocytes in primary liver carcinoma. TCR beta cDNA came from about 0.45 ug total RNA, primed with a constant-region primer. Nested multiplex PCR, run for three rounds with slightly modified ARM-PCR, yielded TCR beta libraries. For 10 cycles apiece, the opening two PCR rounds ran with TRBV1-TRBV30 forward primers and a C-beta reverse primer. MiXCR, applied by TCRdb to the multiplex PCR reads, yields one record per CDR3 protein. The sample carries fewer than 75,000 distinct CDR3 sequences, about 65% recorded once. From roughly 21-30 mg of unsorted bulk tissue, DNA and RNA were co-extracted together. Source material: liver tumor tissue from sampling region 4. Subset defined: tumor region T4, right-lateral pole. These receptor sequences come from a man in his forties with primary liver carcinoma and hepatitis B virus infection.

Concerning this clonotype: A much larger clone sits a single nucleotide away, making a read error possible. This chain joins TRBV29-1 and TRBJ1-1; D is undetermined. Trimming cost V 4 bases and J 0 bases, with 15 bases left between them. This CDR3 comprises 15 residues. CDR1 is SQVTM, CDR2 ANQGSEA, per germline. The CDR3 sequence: CSVAPGWRMNTEAFF. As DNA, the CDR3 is TGCAGCGTTGCCCCGGGATGGAGAATGAACACTGAAGCTTTCTTT.

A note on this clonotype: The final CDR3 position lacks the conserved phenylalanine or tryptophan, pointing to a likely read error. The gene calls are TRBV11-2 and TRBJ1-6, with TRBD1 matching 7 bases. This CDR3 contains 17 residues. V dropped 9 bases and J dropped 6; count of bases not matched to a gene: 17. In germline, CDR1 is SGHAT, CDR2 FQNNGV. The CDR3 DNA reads TGTGCCAGTAACTTAAGGCCCCCCCGACAGGGTAATTCACCCCTCCACTTA. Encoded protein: CASNLRPPRQGNSPLHL.

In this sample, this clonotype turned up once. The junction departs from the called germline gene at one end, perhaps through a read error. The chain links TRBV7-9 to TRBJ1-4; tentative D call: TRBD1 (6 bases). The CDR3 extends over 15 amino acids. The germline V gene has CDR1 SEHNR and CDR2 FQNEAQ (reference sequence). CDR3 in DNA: TGTGCCAACAGCTACCGACAGGCGTCTAATGAAAAACTGTTTTTT. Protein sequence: CANSYRQASNEKLFF.

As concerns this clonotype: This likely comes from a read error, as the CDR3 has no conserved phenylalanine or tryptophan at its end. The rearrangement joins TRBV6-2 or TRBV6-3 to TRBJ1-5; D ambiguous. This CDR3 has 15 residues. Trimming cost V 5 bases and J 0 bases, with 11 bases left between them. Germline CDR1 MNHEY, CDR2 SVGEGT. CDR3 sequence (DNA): TGTGCCAGCAGTATGGACGGTTATAGCAATCAGCCCCAGCATTCT. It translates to CASSMDGYSNQPQHS.